This TCR beta chain was observed in a study of Graves' ophthalmopathy and Graves' hyperthyroidism. On the study more broadly: Hyperthyroidism showing no ophthalmopathy within 18 months of follow-up was stable. Notes on the study in general: Ophthalmopathy was separated from stable hyperthyroidism by a 13-signature model with over 85% sensitivity and over 70% specificity. Blood also harbored most expanded thyroid clonotypes above 0.001 frequency.

This clonotype showed up many times. Its antigen remains unidentified. Uncontrolled infections, pregnancy, lactation or other autoimmune diseases led to patient exclusion. The germline V and J ends were trimmed by 2 bases and 2 bases, with 19 bases remaining between them. CDR3 length equals 17 residues. Germline CDR1 SGHVS, CDR2 FQNEAQ. From RNA, the CDR3 regions of TCR beta chains were amplified and sequenced. Amplification began with first-round RT-PCR using HTBI primers, then second-round multiplex PCR was performed. Each CDR3 protein gets one entry after TCRdb re-called the multiplex PCR reads with MiXCR. The table includes around 1,000,000 distinct CDR3 sequences, 35% to 45% detected once.

The specimen was peripheral blood or thyroid tissue (not recorded which). The TCR sequence derives from an adult man with Graves' hyperthyroidism. The J gene is TRBJ2-7, the V gene TRBV7-8; no clear D gene. CDR3 bases: TGTGCCAGCAGCTTATCAAATTCCCAGTGGACGGCCTACGAGCAGTACTTC. Protein sequence: CASSLSNSQWTAYEQYF.